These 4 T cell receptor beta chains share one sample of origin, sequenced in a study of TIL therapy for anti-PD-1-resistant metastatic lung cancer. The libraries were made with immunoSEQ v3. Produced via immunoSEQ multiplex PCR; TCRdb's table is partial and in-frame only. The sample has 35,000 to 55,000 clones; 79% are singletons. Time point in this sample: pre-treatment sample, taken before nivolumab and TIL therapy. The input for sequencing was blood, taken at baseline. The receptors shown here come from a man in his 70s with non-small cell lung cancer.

The DNA for the CDR3 is TGTGCCAGCAGTGAAGCGCAGACTAGCGCTTACAATGAGCAGTTCTTC. Its translation: CASSEAQTSAYNEQFF. V usage is TRBV2 and J usage is TRBJ2-1; 8 nucleotides agree with TRBD2. The CDR3 has 16 residues. Germline assignment: CDR1 SNHLY and CDR2 FYNNEI. Losses at the gene ends were 0 bases for V and 4 bases for J; bases not matched to a gene: 5.

The CDR3 protein is CASIRTPGEKLFF. As DNA, the CDR3 is TGTGCCAGCATACGGACACCAGGTGAAAAACTGTTTTTT. The chain is built from TRBV28 and TRBJ1-4; D may be TRBD1 (5 bases). The germline gives CDR1 MDHEN, CDR2 SYDVKM. V was cut by 7 bases and J by 7 bases, with 13 bases left in between. The CDR3 is 13 amino acids.

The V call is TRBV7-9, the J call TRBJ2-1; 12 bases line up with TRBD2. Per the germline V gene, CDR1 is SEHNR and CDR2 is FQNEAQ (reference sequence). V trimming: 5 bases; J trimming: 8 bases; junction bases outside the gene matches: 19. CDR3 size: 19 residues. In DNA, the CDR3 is TGTGCCAGCAGCCGCGGACTAGCGGGATATTCGCCAGGGGGGGATGAGCAGTTCTTC. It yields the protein CASSRGLAGYSPGGDEQFF. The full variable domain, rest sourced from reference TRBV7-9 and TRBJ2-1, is DTGVSQNPRHKITKRGQNVTFRCDPISEHNRLYWYRQTLGQGPEFLTYFQNEAQLEKSRLLSDRFSAERPKGSFSTLEIQRTEQGDSAMYLCASSRGLAGYSPGGDEQFFGPGTRLTVL.

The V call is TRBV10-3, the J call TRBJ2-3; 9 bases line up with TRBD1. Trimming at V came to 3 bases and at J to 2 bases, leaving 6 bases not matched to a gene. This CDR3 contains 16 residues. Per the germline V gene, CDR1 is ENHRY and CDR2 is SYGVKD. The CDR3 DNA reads TGTGCCATCAGTGACCGGGGGGACAGGGCCACAGATACGCAGTATTTT. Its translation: CAISDRGDRATDTQYF.